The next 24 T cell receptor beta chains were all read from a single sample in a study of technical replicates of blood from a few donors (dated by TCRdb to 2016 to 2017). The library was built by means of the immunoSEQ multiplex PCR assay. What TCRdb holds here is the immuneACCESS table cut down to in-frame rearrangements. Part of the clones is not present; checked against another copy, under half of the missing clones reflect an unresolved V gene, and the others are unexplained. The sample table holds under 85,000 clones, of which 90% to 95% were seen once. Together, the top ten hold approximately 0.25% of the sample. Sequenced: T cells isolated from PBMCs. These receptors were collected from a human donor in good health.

CDR3 residues: CASSVTQGNTEAFF. The CDR3 region has the DNA TGCGCCAGCAGCGTAACACAGGGAAACACTGAAGCTTTCTTT. The chain employs TRBV10-1 and TRBJ1-1; D is possibly TRBD1 (6 bases). The CDR3 consists of 14 residues. V dropped 6 bases and J dropped 2 bases, with 13 bases sitting between them. The germline V gene has CDR1 WNHNN and CDR2 SYGVQD (reference sequence).

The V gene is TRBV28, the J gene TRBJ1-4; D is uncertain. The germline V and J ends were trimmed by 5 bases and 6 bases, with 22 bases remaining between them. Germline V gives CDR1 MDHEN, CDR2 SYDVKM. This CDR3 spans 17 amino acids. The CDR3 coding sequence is TGTGCCAGCAGTCCCACCCCTGGTTCCTACGGGGATGAAAAACTGTTTTTT. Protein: CASSPTPGSYGDEKLFF.

The DNA for the CDR3 is TGTGCTCTGGACGGGATGGTGTCACCCCTCCACTTT. This codes for CALDGMVSPLHF. The rearrangement links TRBV7-7 to TRBJ1-6; D uncertain. The CDR3 covers 12 residues. Germline loops: CDR1 SSHAT, CDR2 FNYEAQ (reference sequence).

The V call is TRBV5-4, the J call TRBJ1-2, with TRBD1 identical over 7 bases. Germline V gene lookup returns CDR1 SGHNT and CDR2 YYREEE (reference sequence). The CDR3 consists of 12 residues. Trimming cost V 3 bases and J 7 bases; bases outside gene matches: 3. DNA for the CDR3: TGTGCCAGCAGCTCCGACAGGGTTGGCTACACCTTC. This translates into CASSSDRVGYTF. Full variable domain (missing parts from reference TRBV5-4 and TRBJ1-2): ETGVTQSPTHLIKTRGQQVTLRCSSQSGHNTVSWYQQALGQGPQFIFQYYREEENGRGNFPPRFSGLQFPNYSSELNVNALELDDSALYLCASSSDRVGYTFGSGTRLTVV.

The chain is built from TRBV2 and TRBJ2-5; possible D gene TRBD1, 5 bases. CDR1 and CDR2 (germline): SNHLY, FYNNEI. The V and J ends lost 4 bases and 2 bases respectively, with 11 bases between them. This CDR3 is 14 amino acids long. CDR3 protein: CASSVRTSQETQYF. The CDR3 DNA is TGTGCCAGCAGTGTTCGGACATCTCAAGAGACCCAGTACTTC.

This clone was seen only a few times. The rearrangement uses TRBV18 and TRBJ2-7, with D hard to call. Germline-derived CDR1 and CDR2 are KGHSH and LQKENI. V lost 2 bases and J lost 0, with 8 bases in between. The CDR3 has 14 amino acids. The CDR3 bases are TGTGCCAGCTCACCAGAGATAGACTCCTACGAGCAGTACTTC. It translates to CASSPEIDSYEQYF.

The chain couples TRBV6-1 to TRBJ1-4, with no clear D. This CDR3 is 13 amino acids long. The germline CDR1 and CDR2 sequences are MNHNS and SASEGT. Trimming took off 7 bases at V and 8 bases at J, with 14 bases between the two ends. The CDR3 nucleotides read TGTGCCAGCATAGCGGATGGAAACGAAAAACTGTTTTTT. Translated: CASIADGNEKLFF.

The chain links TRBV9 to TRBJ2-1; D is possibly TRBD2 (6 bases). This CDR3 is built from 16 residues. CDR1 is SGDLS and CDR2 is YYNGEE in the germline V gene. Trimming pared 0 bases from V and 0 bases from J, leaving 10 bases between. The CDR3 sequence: CASSVAEGNSYNEQFF. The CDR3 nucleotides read TGTGCCAGCAGCGTAGCGGAGGGAAACTCCTACAATGAGCAGTTCTTC.

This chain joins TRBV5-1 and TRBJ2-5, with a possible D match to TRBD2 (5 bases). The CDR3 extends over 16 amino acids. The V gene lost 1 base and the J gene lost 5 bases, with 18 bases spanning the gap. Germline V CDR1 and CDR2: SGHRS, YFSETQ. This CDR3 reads CASSLTGDRGRETQYF. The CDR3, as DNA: TGCGCCAGCAGCTTGACCGGGGATCGTGGCCGGGAGACCCAGTACTTC.

The CDR3 region is CASGQARAYEQYF. Here the CDR3 DNA reads TGTGCCAGCGGCCAGGCCCGAGCCTACGAGCAGTACTTC. The chain joins TRBV11-3 to TRBJ2-7; D is unclear. The CDR3 has 13 amino acids. Looked up from germline, CDR1 is SGHNT and CDR2 is YENEEA. V shed 8 bases and J shed 2 bases, with 13 bases lying between them.

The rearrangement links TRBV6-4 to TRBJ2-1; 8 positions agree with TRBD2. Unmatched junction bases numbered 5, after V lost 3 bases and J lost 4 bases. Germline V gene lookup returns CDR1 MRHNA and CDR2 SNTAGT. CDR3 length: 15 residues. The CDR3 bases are TGTGCCAGCAGTGAACTAGCGGAGAGTTACAATGAGCAGTTCTTC. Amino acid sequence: CASSELAESYNEQFF.

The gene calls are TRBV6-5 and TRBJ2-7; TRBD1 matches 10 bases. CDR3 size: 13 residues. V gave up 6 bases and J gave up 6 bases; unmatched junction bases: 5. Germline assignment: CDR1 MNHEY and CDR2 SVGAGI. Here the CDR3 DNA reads TGTGCCAGCAGCCCGGGACAGGGGCTCGAGCAGTACTTC. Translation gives CASSPGQGLEQYF.

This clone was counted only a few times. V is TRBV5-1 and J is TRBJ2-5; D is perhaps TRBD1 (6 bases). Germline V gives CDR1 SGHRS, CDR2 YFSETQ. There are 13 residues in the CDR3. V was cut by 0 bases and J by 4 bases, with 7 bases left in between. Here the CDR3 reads CASSLGGRETQYF. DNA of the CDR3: TGCGCCAGCAGCTTGGGGGGGCGAGAGACCCAGTACTTC. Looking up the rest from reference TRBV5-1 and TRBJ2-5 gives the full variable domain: KAGVTQTPRYLIKTRGQQVTLSCSPISGHRSVSWYQQTPGQGLQFLFEYFSETQRNKGNFPGRFSGRQFSNSRSEMNVSTLELGDSALYLCASSLGGRETQYFGPGTRLLVL.

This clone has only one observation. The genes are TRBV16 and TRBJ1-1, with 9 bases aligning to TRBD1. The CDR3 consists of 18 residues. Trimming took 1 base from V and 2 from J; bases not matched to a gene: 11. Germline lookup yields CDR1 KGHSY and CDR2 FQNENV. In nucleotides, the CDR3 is TGTGCCAGCAGCCAATGGCTAGGGACAGGGCCTACAAACACTGAAGCTTTCTTT. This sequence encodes CASSQWLGTGPTNTEAFF.

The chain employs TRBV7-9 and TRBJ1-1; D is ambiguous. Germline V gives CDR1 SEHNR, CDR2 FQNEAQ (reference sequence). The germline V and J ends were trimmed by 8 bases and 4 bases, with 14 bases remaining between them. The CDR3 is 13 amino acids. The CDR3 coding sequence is TGTGCCAGCGCTTGGGAGGGATCCACTGAAGCTTTCTTT. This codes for CASAWEGSTEAFF.

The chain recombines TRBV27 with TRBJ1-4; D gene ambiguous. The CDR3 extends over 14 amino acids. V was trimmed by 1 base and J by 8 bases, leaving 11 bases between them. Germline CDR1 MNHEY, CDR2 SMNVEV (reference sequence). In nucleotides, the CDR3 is TGTGCCAGCAGTTTATTTTTATATTCCGAAAAACTGTTTTTT. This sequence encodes CASSLFLYSEKLFF.

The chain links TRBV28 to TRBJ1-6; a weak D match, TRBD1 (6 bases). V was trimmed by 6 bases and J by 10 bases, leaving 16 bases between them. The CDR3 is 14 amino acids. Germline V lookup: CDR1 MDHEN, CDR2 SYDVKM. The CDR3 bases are TGTGCCAGCAGACCGGGGGGGCGCAGGTCACCCCTCCACTTT. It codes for CASRPGGRRSPLHF.

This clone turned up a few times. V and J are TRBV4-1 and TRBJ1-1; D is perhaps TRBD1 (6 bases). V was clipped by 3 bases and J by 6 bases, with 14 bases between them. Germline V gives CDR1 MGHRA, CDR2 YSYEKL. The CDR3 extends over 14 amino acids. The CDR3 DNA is TGCGCCAGCAGCCAGGGGGCGGGAGGCGCTGAAGCTTTCTTT. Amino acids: CASSQGAGGAEAFF.

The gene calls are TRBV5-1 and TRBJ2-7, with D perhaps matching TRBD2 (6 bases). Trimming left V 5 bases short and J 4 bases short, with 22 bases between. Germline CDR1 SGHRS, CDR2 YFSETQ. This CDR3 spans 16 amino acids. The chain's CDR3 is CASSILGGVSLYEQYF. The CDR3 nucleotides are TGCGCCAGCAGTATCTTGGGCGGGGTCTCTTTATACGAGCAGTACTTC. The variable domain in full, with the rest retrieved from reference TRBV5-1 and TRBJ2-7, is KAGVTQTPRYLIKTRGQQVTLSCSPISGHRSVSWYQQTPGQGLQFLFEYFSETQRNKGNFPGRFSGRQFSNSRSEMNVSTLELGDSALYLCASSILGGVSLYEQYFGPGTRLTVT.

The CDR3 protein is CASSFVLADYNEQFF. Written as DNA, the CDR3 is TGTGCCAGCAGTTTCGTCCTAGCGGACTACAATGAGCAGTTCTTC. The chain joins TRBV28 to TRBJ2-1; 7 nucleotides match TRBD2. This CDR3 region has 15 residues. J lost 3 bases, V lost 3 bases, and 5 bases had no gene match. Germline CDR1 MDHEN, CDR2 SYDVKM.

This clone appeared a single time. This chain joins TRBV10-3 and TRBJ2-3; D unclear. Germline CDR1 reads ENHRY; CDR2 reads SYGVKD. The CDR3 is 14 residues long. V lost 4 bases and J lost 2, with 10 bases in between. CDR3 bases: TGTGCCATCAGTGTTGGGCAGCTCACAGATACGCAGTATTTT. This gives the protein CAISVGQLTDTQYF.

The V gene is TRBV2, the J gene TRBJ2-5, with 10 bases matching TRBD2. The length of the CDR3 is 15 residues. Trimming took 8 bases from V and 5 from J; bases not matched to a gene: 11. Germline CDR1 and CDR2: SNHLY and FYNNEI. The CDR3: CASQLRTSGGETQYF. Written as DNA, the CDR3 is TGTGCCAGCCAACTCAGGACTAGCGGAGGCGAGACCCAGTACTTC.

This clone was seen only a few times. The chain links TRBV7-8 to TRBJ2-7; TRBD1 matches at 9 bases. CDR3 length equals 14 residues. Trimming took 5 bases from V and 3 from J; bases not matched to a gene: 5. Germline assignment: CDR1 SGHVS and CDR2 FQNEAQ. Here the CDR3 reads CASSQRDRVYEQYF. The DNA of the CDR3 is TGTGCCAGCAGCCAAAGGGACAGGGTCTACGAGCAGTACTTC.

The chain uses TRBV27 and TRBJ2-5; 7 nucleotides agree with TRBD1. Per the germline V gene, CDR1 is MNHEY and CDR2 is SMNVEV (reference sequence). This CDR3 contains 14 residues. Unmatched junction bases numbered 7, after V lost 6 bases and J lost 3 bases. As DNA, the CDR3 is TGTGCCAGCAGGGTTATCGACAGGGAAGAGACCCAGTACTTC. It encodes CASRVIDREETQYF.